Each of the 17 T cell receptor beta chains below was sequenced from the same sample in a study of cytomegalovirus exposure and HLA in healthy donors. PCR employed 60 Vbeta and 13 Jbeta primers. Method: immunoSEQ multiplex PCR; TCRdb's copy keeps in-frame clones and lacks some. The table has some 190,000 clones, just under 80% seen once; the top ten hold under 2%. The specimen sequenced was PBMCs. The receptor source for this set is a woman aged 25 to 39 in good health and CMV-seronegative.

The chain is built from TRBV27 and TRBJ2-3; D not resolved. The germline CDR1 and CDR2 sequences are MNHEY and SMNVEV (reference sequence). The CDR3 totals 12 residues. The V gene lost 6 bases and the J gene lost 5 bases, with 9 bases spanning the gap. CDR3 region: CASRTRGDTQYF. CDR3 in DNA: TGTGCCAGCAGAACAAGAGGAGATACGCAGTATTTT.

This clone showed up just once. One junction end does not reproduce the germline sequence, and a read error may be involved. This chain uses TRBV30 with TRBJ2-3; 12 positions agree with TRBD2. Germline values: CDR1 GTSNPN, CDR2 SVGIG (reference sequence). CDR3 length: 14 amino acids. In nucleotides, the CDR3 is TGTGCCTGGATCCCAGCCCAGACTAGCGGGGGCCCCCGTTTT. It yields the protein CAWIPAQTSGGPRF.

The chain couples TRBV19 to TRBJ1-4; the match to TRBD1 covers 7 bases. In germline, CDR1 is LNHDA, CDR2 SQIVND (reference sequence). The CDR3 consists of 14 residues. The J segment lost 6 bases and the V segment lost 9 bases, leaving 10 bases of the junction unmatched. This chain's CDR3 is CASSKQGVDEKLFF. CDR3 nucleotides: TGTGCCAGCTCAAAGCAGGGGGTAGATGAAAAACTGTTTTTT.

The chain carries TRBV18 and TRBJ2-1; TRBD1 might be the D (7 bases). The CDR3 contains 17 residues. Looked up from germline, CDR1 is KGHSH and CDR2 is LQKENI. V was cut by 3 bases and J by 5 bases, with 20 bases left in between. The CDR3 region has the DNA TGTGCCAGCTCACCGCCCCGGGAGACAGGGACGAACAATGAGCAGTTCTTC. Its protein product is CASSPPRETGTNNEQFF.

The chain carries TRBV21-1 and TRBJ2-1; the tabulated D call, TRBD2, remains unverified against the DNA. TRBV21-1 is classified as a pseudogene. CDR3 length: 14 residues. DNA for the CDR3: TGTGCCAGCAGGCCCGGACTAGCGTGCAATGAGCAGTTCTTC. This sequence encodes CASRPGLACNEQFF.

The chain carries TRBV4-2 and TRBJ1-3, with no clear D. Trimming left V 1 base short and J 3 bases short, with 7 bases between. The V gene's germline CDR1 is LGHNA and CDR2 YNFKEQ. This CDR3 has 14 residues. The CDR3 DNA reads TGTGCCAGCAGCCAAGTCTCAGGTGGAAACACCATATATTTT. It codes for CASSQVSGGNTIYF.

A single count supports this clone. This chain joins TRBV5-4 and TRBJ1-1, with D tentatively TRBD1 (6 bases). V gave up 5 bases and J gave up 3 bases, with 17 bases separating them. Per the germline V gene, CDR1 is SGHNT and CDR2 is YYREEE (reference sequence). The CDR3 is 15 residues long. This CDR3 reads CASRHDNRVDTEAFF. For the CDR3, the DNA is TGTGCCAGCAGGCACGACAACAGGGTGGACACTGAAGCTTTCTTT.

DNA for the CDR3: TGTGCCATCAGTGAGGACAGCTCTGGAAACACCATATATTTT. Amino acids: CAISEDSSGNTIYF. The chain joins TRBV10-3 to TRBJ1-3; the D gene is possibly TRBD1 (5 bases). The CDR3 has 14 residues. The germline V gene has CDR1 ENHRY and CDR2 SYGVKD. The V end lost 2 bases, the J end lost 0 bases, and 5 bases lay between the germline ends.

The chain has TRBV5-6 and TRBJ1-1; D is unclear. Looked up from germline, CDR1 is SGHDT and CDR2 is YYEEEE. Trimming removed 2 bases at V and 1 base at J, with 18 bases between. CDR3 size: 17 residues. The CDR3 reads CASSFTIGSGRNTEAFF. The CDR3 DNA is TGTGCCAGCAGCTTCACCATAGGTTCTGGGAGGAACACTGAAGCTTTCTTT.

The chain is built from TRBV10-1 and TRBJ2-7, with TRBD1 identical over 10 bases. CDR1 WNHNN and CDR2 SYGVQD come from the germline V gene (reference sequence). This CDR3 is built from 14 residues. V was clipped by 8 bases and J by 2 bases; unmatched bases: 6. The CDR3 DNA is TGCGCCAGCGCAAGGACAGGGGGTCCCTACGAGCAGTACTTC. Translating gives CASARTGGPYEQYF.

The CDR3: CASSLGRGPDTQYF. CDR3 sequence (DNA): TGTGCCAGCAGCTTGGGGCGAGGACCAGATACGCAGTATTTT. This chain links TRBV7-9 with TRBJ2-3, with D perhaps matching TRBD1 (5 bases). The ends were cut back, 3 bases at V and 4 bases at J, with 11 bases in the middle. This CDR3 is 14 amino acids long. Germline values: CDR1 SEHNR, CDR2 FQNEAQ (reference sequence).

The rearrangement uses TRBV9 and TRBJ1-2; D uncertain. V lost 2 bases and J 0 bases, leaving 8 bases between the germline ends. CDR1 is SGDLS, CDR2 YYNGEE, per germline. The CDR3 has 14 residues. The CDR3 DNA follows: TGTGCCAGCAGCGTGGGAGACACTAACTATGGCTACACCTTC. This codes for CASSVGDTNYGYTF.

This clone has a handful of counts. The chain joins TRBV10-3 to TRBJ1-1, with 7 bases aligning to TRBD1. Per the germline V gene, CDR1 is ENHRY and CDR2 is SYGVKD. The length of the CDR3 is 15 residues. V gave up 5 bases and J gave up 4 bases; unmatched junction bases: 10. CDR3 sequence reads: CAISRTGVLSTEAFF. CDR3 nucleotide sequence: TGTGCCATCAGTAGAACAGGGGTCCTGAGCACTGAAGCTTTCTTT.

In its sample, this clone was seen a few times. V is TRBV2 and J is TRBJ2-5, with 13 positions matching TRBD2. The CDR3 length is 14 residues. Germline CDR1 reads SNHLY; CDR2 reads FYNNEI. Trimming at V came to 8 bases and at J to 1 base, leaving 1 base not matched to a gene. In nucleotides, the CDR3 is TGTGCCAGCCGGACTAGCGGGGGCCAAGAGACCCAGTACTTC. Translating it yields CASRTSGGQETQYF. Filled out from reference TRBV2 and TRBJ2-5, the complete variable domain reads EPEVTQTPSHQVTQMGQEVILRCVPISNHLYFYWYRQILGQKVEFLVSFYNNEISEKSEIFDDQFSVERPDGSNFTLKIRSTKLEDSAMYFCASRTSGGQETQYFGPGTRLLVL.

The rearrangement uses TRBV6-4 and TRBJ1-2, with D tentatively TRBD1 (5 bases). The CDR3 consists of 13 residues. V dropped 4 bases and J dropped 4 bases, with 10 bases sitting between them. CDR1 and CDR2 from the germline V gene are MRHNA and SNTAGT. CDR3 sequence (DNA): TGTGCCAGCAGTGCAGGGTCGACCTATGGCTACACCTTC. Translation gives CASSAGSTYGYTF.

V is TRBV7-2 and J is TRBJ2-5, with 9 bases lining up with TRBD2. Germline assignment: CDR1 SGHTA and CDR2 FQGNSA. CDR3 size: 15 residues. The trim removed 5 bases at V and 7 bases at J, leaving 11 bases unmatched. For the CDR3, the DNA is TGTGCCAGCAGCCCCTTAGCGGGGGCCGAGGGGACCCAGTACTTC. Its protein product is CASSPLAGAEGTQYF.

This sequence joins TRBV27 and TRBJ2-7; D is uncertain. The length of the CDR3 is 15 residues. V lost 0 bases and J 6 bases, leaving 15 bases between the germline ends. Germline CDR1 reads MNHEY; CDR2 reads SMNVEV (reference sequence). The CDR3 nucleotides read TGTGCCAGCAGTTTATCGTATACGTTGGGCAGCGAGCAGTACTTC. Protein sequence: CASSLSYTLGSEQYF.